Below, 28 T cell receptor beta chains from the same sample are listed, as sequenced in a study of blood T cell repertoires in COVID-19. Here immunoSEQ multiplex PCR was the method, and the copy in TCRdb shows in-frame clones only, minus some. The sample includes about 130,000 clones, around 89% of them seen just once. The material sequenced was peripheral blood. The receptors were sampled from a man in his 60s with COVID-19, enrolled during active disease.

This chain links TRBV12-3 or TRBV12-4 with TRBJ1-2; unclear D gene. The CDR3 is 13 residues long. Trimming stripped 1 base from V and 5 bases from J, with 8 bases between. CDR3 DNA: TGTGCCAGCAGTTTAGACAAGTTTTATGGCTACACCTTC. This codes for CASSLDKFYGYTF.

The V gene is TRBV18, the J gene TRBJ1-2; 11 bases line up with TRBD1. The CDR3 sequence is 18 residues long. Germline lookup yields CDR1 KGHSH and CDR2 LQKENI. With V trimmed by 3 bases and J by 3 bases, 12 bases remained unmatched. This CDR3 reads CASSPSAWTGGADYGYTF. CDR3 coding DNA: TGTGCCAGCTCACCCTCGGCTTGGACAGGGGGCGCGGACTATGGCTACACCTTC.

This sequence joins TRBV11-2 and TRBJ2-3; the D gene is possibly TRBD1 (6 bases). This CDR3 region has 15 residues. V gave up 6 bases and J gave up 2 bases, with 15 bases separating them. CDR1 is SGHAT, CDR2 FQNNGV, per germline. The CDR3 protein is CASSIANRVTDTQYF. The DNA for the CDR3 is TGTGCCAGCAGTATCGCCAACAGGGTCACAGATACGCAGTATTTT. Full variable domain (missing parts from reference TRBV11-2 and TRBJ2-3): EAGVAQSPRYKIIEKRQSVAFWCNPISGHATLYWYQQILGQGPKLLIQFQNNGVVDDSQLPKDRFSAERLKGVDSTLKIQPAKLEDSAVYLCASSIANRVTDTQYFGPGTRLTVL.

There are a few counts of this clone. The chain uses TRBV6-6 and TRBJ1-2; 9 nucleotides line up with TRBD1. This CDR3 contains 15 residues. Losses at the gene ends were 0 bases for V and 5 bases for J; bases not matched to a gene: 4. Per germline, CDR1 MNHNY and CDR2 SVGAGI (reference sequence). The CDR3 nucleotides are TGTGCCAGCAGTTACTCGGACAGGGGTAGTTATGGCTACACCTTC. Encoded protein: CASSYSDRGSYGYTF.

V is TRBV5-4 and J is TRBJ1-2; perhaps TRBD1 as D (5 bases). CDR1 SGHNT and CDR2 YYREEE come from the germline V gene (reference sequence). There are 13 residues in the CDR3. Between the trimmed V and J ends, which lost 3 bases and 3 bases, there was a span of 9 bases. This CDR3 reads CASSSRVYYGYTF. The CDR3 DNA is TGTGCCAGCAGCTCCAGGGTCTACTATGGCTACACCTTC.

The V call is TRBV9, the J call TRBJ1-4; maybe TRBD1 (5 bases). V was cut by 0 bases and J by 5 bases, with 8 bases left in between. CDR1 is SGDLS, CDR2 YYNGEE, per germline. The CDR3 runs 14 residues. The CDR3 protein is CASSVGTFNEKLFF. The CDR3 DNA reads TGTGCCAGCAGCGTAGGGACATTCAATGAAAAACTGTTTTTT.

This rearrangement joins TRBV5-1 to TRBJ1-5; 11 bases align to TRBD1. The V segment lost 4 bases and the J segment 7 bases; nucleotides outside the gene matches: 10. This CDR3 region has 16 residues. Germline CDR1 and CDR2: SGHRS and YFSETQ. In DNA, the CDR3 is TGCGCCAGCAGCCCTTCCGGGACAGGGGGACGGCAGCCCCAGCATTTT. Amino acid sequence: CASSPSGTGGRQPQHF.

The chain uses TRBV5-4 and TRBJ2-4; tentative D call: TRBD2 (5 bases). This CDR3 has 13 amino acids. Trimming took off 4 bases at V and 3 bases at J, with 8 bases between the two ends. Germline values: CDR1 SGHNT, CDR2 YYREEE (reference sequence). This chain's CDR3 is CASSPGDKNIQYF. DNA for the CDR3: TGTGCCAGCAGCCCCGGGGACAAAAACATTCAGTACTTC.

The CDR3 bases are TGTGCCAGCAGCCCTACCACGGGGGGCGGTTTCGGGGAGACCCAGTACTTC. Protein: CASSPTTGGGFGETQYF. The J gene is TRBJ2-5, the V gene TRBV3-1 (or the pseudogene TRBV3-2); D possibly corresponds to TRBD2 (7 bases). Trimming removed 4 bases from V and 5 bases from J, with 23 bases in between. CDR1 and CDR2 from the germline V gene are LGHDT and YNNKEL (reference sequence). This CDR3 is 17 amino acids long.

The chain is built from TRBV12-5 and TRBJ1-2, with a weak D call TRBD1 (6 bases). The CDR3 runs 16 residues. Deletions cut 4 bases from V and 2 bases from J, with 17 bases between. Germline V gene sequence: CDR1 LGHNT, CDR2 FRNRAP. The CDR3 bases are TGTGCTAGTGGTTCCCGCTCGGGACACCAAAACTATGGCTACACCTTC. Translating gives CASGSRSGHQNYGYTF.

V is TRBV7-8 and J is TRBJ2-1; D perhaps matches TRBD2 (5 bases). Trimming stripped 3 bases from V and 4 bases from J, with 16 bases between. Germline lookup yields CDR1 SGHVS and CDR2 FQNEAQ. This CDR3 is built from 16 residues. In DNA, the CDR3 is TGTGCCAGCAGCTTGGGATGGAGGACGGAATACAATGAGCAGTTCTTC. Its translation: CASSLGWRTEYNEQFF.

Notes on this clone: One junction end does not reproduce the germline sequence, and a read error may be involved. J is TRBJ2-7 and V is TRBV7-2; TRBD2 matches 9 bases. Looked up from germline, CDR1 is SGHTA and CDR2 is FQGNSA. CDR3 length equals 13 residues. For the CDR3, the DNA is TGTGCCAGCAGCTTAGCTGGTCCTAGCGGGGTTTTCTTC. Amino acid sequence: CASSLAGPSGVFF. The whole variable domain, filled in from reference TRBV7-2 and TRBJ2-7, reads GAGVSQSPSNKVTEKGKDVELRCDPISGHTALYWYRQSLGQGLEFLIYFQGNSAPDKSGLPSDRFSAERTGGSVSTLTIQRTQQEDSAVYLCASSLAGPSGVFFGPGTRLTVT.

The chain couples TRBV4-3 to TRBJ2-1, with D possibly matching TRBD2 (7 bases). The CDR3 is 17 amino acids. Trimming stripped 0 bases from V and 2 bases from J, with 14 bases between. Germline loops: CDR1 LGHNA, CDR2 YSLEER. For the CDR3, the DNA is TGCGCCAGCAGCCAAGATTACGGGGGGCCTCCCTACAATGAGCAGTTCTTC. This sequence encodes CASSQDYGGPPYNEQFF.

This sequence joins TRBV30 and TRBJ1-1, with D tentatively TRBD1 (6 bases). The germline gives CDR1 GTSNPN, CDR2 SVGIG (reference sequence). The CDR3 spans 14 residues. The ends were cut back, 0 bases at V and 1 base at J, with 9 bases in the middle. In DNA, the CDR3 is TGTGCCTGGAGTGTGTCCAGGGGGAACACTGAAGCTTTCTTT. The encoded protein is CAWSVSRGNTEAFF.

The chain uses TRBV28 and TRBJ1-5; D is unclear. CDR1 is MDHEN and CDR2 is SYDVKM in the germline V gene. Trimming took 5 bases from V and 2 from J, leaving 13 bases between them. The CDR3 length is 15 residues. CDR3 protein: CASSPPDGGNQPQHF. The CDR3 nucleotides are TGTGCCAGCAGTCCCCCCGACGGGGGCAATCAGCCCCAGCATTTT.

A remark on this clone: One junction end does not reproduce the germline sequence, and a read error may be involved. The chain has TRBV7-7 and TRBJ1-4; TRBD1 might be the D (6 bases). CDR1 is SSHAT, CDR2 FNYEAQ, per germline (reference sequence). The CDR3 has 17 residues. The CDR3 nucleotides read TGTGCTAGCAGCCCCTTCGGGACACCAACAACTAATGAAAAACTGTTTTTT. It yields the protein CASSPFGTPTTNEKLFF.

The genes are TRBV6-5 and TRBJ2-3; 8 nucleotides match TRBD2. V gave up 6 bases and J gave up 4 bases; unmatched junction bases: 9. From germline, CDR1 is MNHEY and CDR2 SVGAGI. The CDR3 extends over 15 amino acids. The DNA of the CDR3 is TGTGCCAGCAGCTACCGTGGACTAGCTGCAGATACGCAGTATTTT. This sequence encodes CASSYRGLAADTQYF.

J is TRBJ1-1 and V is TRBV5-1; D is unclear. CDR1 is SGHRS, CDR2 YFSETQ, per germline. This CDR3 contains 13 residues. V shed 0 bases and J shed 1 base, with 4 bases lying between them. This CDR3 reads CASSLDKNTEAFF. As DNA, the CDR3 is TGCGCCAGCAGCTTGGACAAGAACACTGAAGCTTTCTTT.

The chain has TRBV24-1 and TRBJ1-3; no clear D. V lost 9 bases and J 0 bases, leaving 17 bases between the germline ends. The CDR3 has 16 residues. Germline lookup yields CDR1 KGHDR and CDR2 SFDVKD. For the CDR3, the DNA is TGTGCCACCCGAAATTGGGCCAGGAACTCTGGAAACACCATATATTTT. It encodes CATRNWARNSGNTIYF.

The genes are TRBV5-1 and TRBJ1-1; D is undetermined. The CDR3 is 13 amino acids. The ends were cut back, 5 bases at V and 4 bases at J, with 12 bases in the middle. Germline CDR1 SGHRS, CDR2 YFSETQ. DNA for the CDR3: TGCGCCAGCAGGCAGGACTGGAGCACTGAAGCTTTCTTT. Its translation is CASRQDWSTEAFF.

The V call is TRBV20-1, the J call TRBJ2-7, with D tentatively TRBD2 (5 bases). There are 11 residues in the CDR3. CDR1 and CDR2 (germline): DFQATT, SNEGSKA (reference sequence). V gave up 6 bases and J gave up 0 bases, with 6 bases separating them. The CDR3 region is CSAGSSYEQYF. CDR3 coding DNA: TGCAGTGCGGGGAGCTCCTACGAGCAGTACTTC.

The chain couples TRBV24-1 to TRBJ1-5; a weak D match, TRBD1 (6 bases). Germline-derived CDR1 and CDR2 are KGHDR and SFDVKD. The CDR3 length is 16 residues. The V gene lost 3 bases and the J gene lost 3 bases, with 14 bases spanning the gap. In DNA form, the CDR3 reads TGTGCCACCAGTGATCCTCTAGGGGGGGACAATCAGCCCCAGCATTTT. Its protein product is CATSDPLGGDNQPQHF.

This rearrangement joins TRBV9 to TRBJ1-6; D gene unclear. CDR3 length: 14 residues. Between the trimmed V and J ends, which lost 0 bases and 7 bases, there was a span of 8 bases. CDR1 is SGDLS and CDR2 is YYNGEE in the germline V gene. CDR3 residues: CASSVAGENSPLHF. DNA for the CDR3: TGTGCCAGCAGCGTAGCCGGGGAGAATTCACCCCTCCACTTT.

V gene TRBV20-1 combines with J gene TRBJ1-1; D gene unclear. CDR1 is DFQATT, CDR2 SNEGSKA, per germline (reference sequence). Between the trimmed V and J ends, which lost 3 bases and 4 bases, there was a span of 15 bases. The CDR3 is made up of 14 amino acids. This chain's CDR3 is CSASSGNDGTEAFF. CDR3 DNA: TGCAGTGCTAGTTCGGGGAATGATGGCACTGAAGCTTTCTTT.

The chain combines TRBV10-1 with TRBJ2-7, with D maybe TRBD2 (6 bases). Germline lookup yields CDR1 WNHNN and CDR2 SYGVQD (reference sequence). This CDR3 has 14 amino acids. The V end was cut by 5 bases, the J end by 4 bases, with 15 bases between. The DNA of the CDR3 is TGCGCCAGCAGTACGGGGCCAGCGGGTTACGAGCAGTACTTC. Protein sequence: CASSTGPAGYEQYF.

The V and J genes are TRBV5-1 and TRBJ1-1; 9 bases line up with TRBD1. Looked up from germline, CDR1 is SGHRS and CDR2 is YFSETQ. V shed 3 bases, J shed 4 bases, and the junction held 4 bases outside the gene matches. The CDR3 runs to 14 residues. The DNA for the CDR3 is TGCGCCAGCAGCTGGGGACAGGGTGGCACTGAAGCTTTCTTT. This encodes CASSWGQGGTEAFF. Using reference TRBV5-1 and TRBJ1-1 for the parts outside the CDR3, the full variable domain is KAGVTQTPRYLIKTRGQQVTLSCSPISGHRSVSWYQQTPGQGLQFLFEYFSETQRNKGNFPGRFSGRQFSNSRSEMNVSTLELGDSALYLCASSWGQGGTEAFFGQGTRLTVV.

The chain employs TRBV27 and TRBJ1-5; TRBD1 agrees at 9 bases. Trimming took 4 bases from V and 4 from J; bases not matched to a gene: 2. The V gene's germline CDR1 is MNHEY and CDR2 SMNVEV (reference sequence). There are 14 residues in the CDR3. CDR3 amino acids: CASSSDRGNQPQHF. The CDR3 DNA sequence: TGTGCCAGCAGTTCGGACAGGGGAAATCAGCCCCAGCATTTT.

This clone was seen just once. This chain uses TRBV27 with TRBJ1-6; perhaps TRBD1 as D (5 bases). CDR1 MNHEY and CDR2 SMNVEV come from the germline V gene (reference sequence). This CDR3 contains 14 residues. V lost 6 bases and J lost 7, with 13 bases in between. CDR3 in amino acids: CASSQGSRNSPLHF. Written as DNA, the CDR3 is TGTGCCAGCAGCCAGGGAAGTAGGAATTCACCCCTCCACTTT.